The 27 T cell receptor beta chains presented below share a single source sample, sequenced in a study of CD8+CD57+ T cells in acquired aplastic anemia. In patients chosen for sequencing, flow cytometry had shown CD8+CD57+ cell expansion. For CDR3 and TCR beta VDJ profiling, genomic DNA was the template used. TCRdb processed the reads anew with MiXCR; each CDR3 protein has one entry. This sample has approximately 180,000 distinct CDR3 sequences, with roughly 48% found just once. Sequencing was carried out using sorted CD4+, CD8+, or CD8+CD57+ T cells (not recorded which) from PBMCs. The receptors were sampled from a human donor with aplastic anemia.

The genes are TRBV20-1 and TRBJ2-7; D tentatively fits TRBD1 or TRBD2 (5 bases each). CDR1 and CDR2 (germline): DFQATT, SNEGSKA (reference sequence). CDR3 size: 13 residues. Deletions cut 3 bases from V and 0 bases from J, with 9 bases between. In DNA form, the CDR3 reads TGCAGTGCTAGGGGGGTAAACTCCTACGAGCAGTACTTC. Its translation: CSARGVNSYEQYF.

This chain connects TRBV7-6 to TRBJ1-1; no reliable D call. V lost 1 base to trimming and J lost 3 bases, with 9 bases between them. The CDR3 extends over 14 amino acids. Per the germline V gene, CDR1 is SGHVS and CDR2 is FNYEAQ. The CDR3 DNA reads as TGTGCCAGCAGCTTAGTTGAGGGCGACACTGAAGCTTTCTTT. It is translated as CASSLVEGDTEAFF.

This chain joins TRBV7-2 and TRBJ2-7; TRBD1 is a possible D gene (6 bases). Germline assignment: CDR1 SGHTA and CDR2 FQGNSA. This CDR3 is built from 12 residues. Trimming cost V 3 bases and J 8 bases, with 11 bases left between them. CDR3 in DNA: TGTGCCAGCAGCTTCGCGGACAGAAAGCAGTACTTC. This codes for CASSFADRKQYF.

Many counts were recorded for this clonotype. V usage is TRBV7-2 and J usage is TRBJ2-1; D assignment may be TRBD1 or TRBD2 (5 bases each). The CDR3 contains 15 residues. V was pared by 2 bases and J by 7 bases, with 15 bases between. Germline CDR1 reads SGHTA; CDR2 reads FQGNSA. DNA of the CDR3: TGTGCCAGCAGCTTATCCTGGGGGTTGGGTAATGAGCAGTTCTTC. As protein: CASSLSWGLGNEQFF.

Concerning this clonotype itself: One end of the junction does not line up with germline, which may come from a read error. The gene calls are TRBV6-1 and TRBJ2-7; D gene unclear. The CDR3 extends over 11 amino acids. Germline CDR1 reads MNHNS; CDR2 reads SASEGT. CDR3 sequence (DNA): TGTGCCAGCAGTGACACCTCGCTCAGGAACTTC. Its translation is CASSDTSLRNF.

This clonotype appeared a single time. A junction boundary mismatches the germline segment, possibly from a read error. The chain carries TRBV7-2 and TRBJ1-1, with D uncertain. The CDR3 covers 14 residues. CDR1 and CDR2 (germline): SGHTA, FQGNSA. CDR3 in amino acids: CASGLGQENTEAFF. CDR3 DNA: TGTGCCAGCGGCTTAGGGCAGGAGAACACTGAAGCTTTCTTT.

This clonotype has ten or more counts. CDR3 residues: CASSELAGAHNEQFF. The CDR3, as DNA: TGCGCCAGCAGTGAGCTAGCGGGGGCCCACAATGAGCAGTTCTTC. This chain joins TRBV10-2 and TRBJ2-1, with TRBD2 matching over 10 bases. This CDR3 comprises 15 residues. From germline, CDR1 is WSHSY and CDR2 SAAADI. With 2 bases clipped from V and 5 bases from J, the junction kept 3 bases outside the gene matches.

V usage is TRBV19 and J usage is TRBJ1-2; TRBD1 matches 11 bases. V shed 6 bases, J shed 8 bases, and the junction held 8 bases outside the gene matches. CDR1 and CDR2 (germline): LNHDA, SQIVND (reference sequence). The CDR3 is made up of 14 amino acids. CDR3 bases: TGTGCCAGTAGGACGGGACAGGGGGTGAGCGGCTACACCTTC. Amino acid sequence: CASRTGQGVSGYTF.

This clonotype showed up many times. The chain carries TRBV20-1 and TRBJ1-5; D unclear. Trimming pared 3 bases from V and 3 bases from J, leaving 6 bases between. This CDR3 region has 12 residues. Germline V CDR1 and CDR2: DFQATT, SNEGSKA (reference sequence). The CDR3 is CSARGLNQPQHF. The CDR3 nucleotides read TGCAGTGCTAGGGGCCTCAATCAGCCCCAGCATTTT.

CDR3 sequence: CAMRELNTGELFF. Written as DNA, the CDR3 is TGTGCCATGCGGGAGTTGAACACCGGGGAGCTGTTTTTT. The rearrangement links TRBV19 to TRBJ2-2, with 7 bases matching TRBD2. CDR1 is LNHDA, CDR2 SQIVND, per germline (reference sequence). The CDR3 has 13 residues. V shed 10 bases and J 1 base; nucleotides not matched to a gene: 3.

This sequence joins TRBV19 and TRBJ1-6; D gene unclear. Germline V gives CDR1 LNHDA, CDR2 SQIVND (reference sequence). V dropped 2 bases and J dropped 9 bases, with 11 bases sitting between them. This CDR3 region has 14 residues. The CDR3 nucleotides read TGTGCCAGTAGTATACGGGGTGTTGGTTCACCCCTCCACTTT. As protein: CASSIRGVGSPLHF. The whole variable domain, filled in from reference TRBV19 and TRBJ1-6, reads DGGITQSPKYLFRKEGQNVTLSCEQNLNHDAMYWYRQDPGQGLRLIYYSQIVNDFQKGDIAEGYSVSREKKESFPLTVTSAQKNPTAFYLCASSIRGVGSPLHFGNGTRLTVT.

In this sample, this clonotype turned up many times. CDR3 protein: CSAADFGPLNIQYF. The DNA of the CDR3 is TGCAGTGCTGCCGACTTCGGCCCCCTAAACATTCAGTACTTC. This sequence joins TRBV20-1 and TRBJ2-4; D gene uncertain. Between the trimmed V and J ends, which lost 5 bases and 6 bases, there was a span of 17 bases. Germline V gives CDR1 DFQATT, CDR2 SNEGSKA (reference sequence). The CDR3 is 14 residues long.

This chain links TRBV15 with TRBJ2-7, with 10 bases identical to TRBD1. The CDR3 extends over 17 amino acids. Trimming took 3 bases from V and 2 from J; bases not matched to a gene: 10. Germline CDR1 is LNHNV and CDR2 is YYDKDF (reference sequence). The CDR3 DNA reads TGTGCCACCAGCAGGGGACAGGTCGGGACAGGGGCCTACGAGCAGTACTTC. This encodes CATSRGQVGTGAYEQYF.

This clonotype was counted ten times or more. The rearrangement uses TRBV19 and TRBJ1-2, with 7 bases matching TRBD1. The CDR3 extends over 14 amino acids. Trimming at V came to 5 bases and at J to 5 bases, leaving 8 bases not matched to a gene. Germline V CDR1 and CDR2: LNHDA, SQIVND (reference sequence). CDR3 sequence (DNA): TGTGCCAGTAGTCCCTCCAGGACAGGATATGGCTACACCTTC. Amino acid sequence: CASSPSRTGYGYTF.

V gene TRBV7-8 combines with J gene TRBJ1-5; tentative D call: TRBD1 (6 bases). V was trimmed by 5 bases and J by 7 bases, leaving 18 bases between them. Germline values: CDR1 SGHVS, CDR2 FQNEAQ. The CDR3 has 15 amino acids. The CDR3 coding sequence is TGTGCCAGCAGCCAGGGGAGAGGGGGTAACCAGCCCCAGCATTTT. Translated, it gives CASSQGRGGNQPQHF.

The rearrangement uses TRBV2 and TRBJ1-3; 10 bases are a match to TRBD1. V gave up 8 bases and J gave up 6 bases; unmatched junction bases: 7. CDR3 size: 14 residues. Germline V gives CDR1 SNHLY, CDR2 FYNNEI. CDR3 nucleotide sequence: TGTGCCAGCGGGGACAGGGGCCTCCAAAACACCATATATTTT. This translates into CASGDRGLQNTIYF.

The CDR3 sequence: CASTVRGASNTEAFF. The CDR3 DNA sequence: TGTGCCAGCACCGTGAGGGGGGCTTCGAACACTGAAGCTTTCTTT. The J gene is TRBJ1-1, the V gene TRBV2; TRBD1 is a possible D gene (6 bases). The CDR3 consists of 15 residues. Germline V gives CDR1 SNHLY, CDR2 FYNNEI. The V end lost 7 bases, the J end lost 1 base, and 16 bases lay between the germline ends. The full variable domain, rest sourced from reference TRBV2 and TRBJ1-1, is EPEVTQTPSHQVTQMGQEVILRCVPISNHLYFYWYRQILGQKVEFLVSFYNNEISEKSEIFDDQFSVERPDGSNFTLKIRSTKLEDSAMYFCASTVRGASNTEAFFGQGTRLTVV.

The V gene is TRBV6-1, the J gene TRBJ2-3, with TRBD2 matching over 11 bases. The CDR3 has 16 amino acids. Unmatched junction bases numbered 2, after V lost 3 bases and J lost 0 bases. Per the germline V gene, CDR1 is MNHNS and CDR2 is SASEGT. The CDR3 DNA reads TGTGCCAGCAGTGAGGTAGCGGGGGGGAGCACAGATACGCAGTATTTT. Its translation: CASSEVAGGSTDTQYF.

In this sample, this clonotype turned up many times. CDR3 sequence (DNA): TGTGCCACCAGCAGAGATACGGCTGTGACCTCGGAGCGAACCGGGGAGCTGTTTTTT. Translated: CATSRDTAVTSERTGELFF. V and J are TRBV15 and TRBJ2-2; unclear D gene. The germline V gene encodes CDR1 LNHNV and CDR2 YYDKDF (reference sequence). The CDR3 covers 19 residues. V was trimmed by 0 bases and J by 5 bases, leaving 22 bases between them.

This clonotype showed up many times. This CDR3 is CASSKGTSGGETQYF. The CDR3 region has the DNA TGTGCCAGCAGTAAGGGGACTAGCGGGGGAGAGACCCAGTACTTC. This sequence joins TRBV6-1 and TRBJ2-5; 14 bases agree with TRBD2. Germline CDR1 is MNHNS and CDR2 is SASEGT. The CDR3 has 15 residues. V shed 5 bases and J 4 bases; nucleotides not matched to a gene: 3.

This clonotype was recorded a few times. The rearrangement uses TRBV15 and TRBJ2-7, with D perhaps matching TRBD1 or TRBD2 (5 bases each). The CDR3 covers 14 residues. With 1 base removed from V and 0 bases from J, the gap between germline ends came to 7 bases. Germline V gene lookup returns CDR1 LNHNV and CDR2 YYDKDF (reference sequence). The chain's CDR3 is CATSRGGTSYEQYF. The DNA for the CDR3 is TGTGCCACCAGCAGAGGAGGGACCTCCTACGAGCAGTACTTC. Drawing the rest from reference TRBV15 and TRBJ2-7, the complete variable domain is DAMVIQNPRYQVTQFGKPVTLSCSQTLNHNVMYWYQQKSSQAPKLLFHYYDKDFNNEADTPDNFQSRRPNTSFCFLDIRSPGLGDTAMYLCATSRGGTSYEQYFGPGTRLTVT.

There are many counts of this clonotype. The gene calls are TRBV20-1 and TRBJ2-3; possibly TRBD1 for D (5 bases). Trimming cost V 5 bases and J 1 base, with 13 bases left between them. Germline V gene sequence: CDR1 DFQATT, CDR2 SNEGSKA (reference sequence). The CDR3 sequence is 14 residues long. The CDR3 coding sequence is TGCAGTGCTGGCAAGGACACTCGCACAGATACGCAGTATTTT. It yields the protein CSAGKDTRTDTQYF.

In this sample, this clonotype turned up many times. One end of the junction is discordant with germline, which a read error may explain. This sequence joins TRBV12-3 or TRBV12-4 and TRBJ1-4; 7 bases map to TRBD1. CDR3 size: 13 residues. The CDR3 DNA follows: TGTGCCAGCAGTTTAGCGGGAACCGACAGGGCCGCGTTT. Translating it yields CASSLAGTDRAAF.

The count of this clonotype is one. The chain carries TRBV2 and TRBJ2-7; D possibly uses TRBD1 or TRBD2 (6 bases each). The CDR3 is 16 residues long. The ends were cut back, 5 bases at V and 3 bases at J, with 20 bases in the middle. Per the germline V gene, CDR1 is SNHLY and CDR2 is FYNNEI. The CDR3 DNA reads as TGTGCCAGCAGTCGCACCGGGGGCGGGGTGGACTACGAGCAGTACTTC. As protein: CASSRTGGGVDYEQYF.

This clonotype has only a few counts. The chain combines TRBV24-1 with TRBJ2-1; 8 bases align to TRBD2. CDR1 and CDR2 from the germline V gene are KGHDR and SFDVKD. The CDR3 length is 15 residues. The ends lost 1 base at V and 4 bases at J; junction bases unmatched: 2. CDR3 DNA sequence: TGTGCCACCAGTGATTTACTAGCGGATTACAATGAGCAGTTCTTC. This codes for CATSDLLADYNEQFF.

This clonotype came up a few times. V gene TRBV29-1 combines with J gene TRBJ1-6; D unclear. CDR3 length equals 13 residues. Germline-derived CDR1 and CDR2 are SQVTM and ANQGSEA. Between the trimmed V and J ends, which lost 4 bases and 7 bases, there was a span of 11 bases. The CDR3 protein is CSVAFTVNSPLHF. In DNA, the CDR3 is TGCAGCGTTGCTTTCACGGTAAATTCACCCCTCCACTTT. Combining the CDR3 with reference TRBV29-1 and TRBJ1-6 gives the whole variable domain SAVISQKPSRDICQRGTSLTIQCQVDSQVTMMFWYRQQPGQSLTLIATANQGSEATYESGFVIDKFPISRPNLTFSTLTVSNMSPEDSSIYLCSVAFTVNSPLHFGNGTRLTVT.

A few counts support this clonotype. The genes are TRBV10-3 and TRBJ2-5; 10 nucleotides align to TRBD1. The germline gives CDR1 ENHRY, CDR2 SYGVKD. The CDR3 spans 15 residues. The V and J ends lost 0 bases and 5 bases, in that order; junction bases with no gene match: 3. This CDR3 reads CAISESGQGLETQYF. The CDR3 nucleotides are TGTGCCATCAGTGAGTCGGGACAGGGGTTGGAGACCCAGTACTTC.